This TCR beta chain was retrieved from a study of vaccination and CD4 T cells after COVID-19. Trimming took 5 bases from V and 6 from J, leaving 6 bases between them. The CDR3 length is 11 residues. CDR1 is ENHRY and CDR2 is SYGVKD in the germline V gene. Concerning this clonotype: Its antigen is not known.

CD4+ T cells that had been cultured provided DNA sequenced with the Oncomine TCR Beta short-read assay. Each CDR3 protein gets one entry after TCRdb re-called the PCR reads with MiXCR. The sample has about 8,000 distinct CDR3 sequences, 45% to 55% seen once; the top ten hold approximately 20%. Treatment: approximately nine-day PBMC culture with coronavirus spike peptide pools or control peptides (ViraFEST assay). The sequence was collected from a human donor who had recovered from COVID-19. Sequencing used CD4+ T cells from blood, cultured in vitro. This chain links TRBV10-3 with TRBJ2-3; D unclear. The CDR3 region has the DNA TGTGCCATCAGTCCCAGGGATACGCAGTATTTT. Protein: CAISPRDTQYF.